The rows below give T cell receptor beta chains drawn from one sample of a study of CD8 T cells in Susac syndrome. One entry per CDR3 protein, called by TCRdb with MiXCR from the immunoSEQ multiplex PCR reads. The table lists more than 85,000 distinct CDR3 sequences, just under 95% of them singletons. Sequencing was performed on CD4+ T cells from PBMCs. These receptors came from a human donor with Susac syndrome. CDR3s include the opening cysteine and the closing phenylalanine or tryptophan. A D gene is named only where the DNA matches it firmly. The size field is filled for only some rows; it gives once, few, many or a size class.

d_gene	v_gene	j_gene	abundance	CDR3aa	CDR3nt
TRBD1	TRBV27	TRBJ1-1	NA	CASSFRGGGTEAFF	TGTGCCAGCAGTTTTCGAGGGGGCGGCACTGAAGCTTTCTTT
TRBD1	TRBV28	TRBJ2-7	NA	CASSPGQDYEQYF	TGTGCCAGCAGTCCCGGACAGGATTACGAGCAGTACTTC
NA	TRBV18	TRBJ2-6	NA	CASPTVGDTNVLTF	TGTGCCAGCCCGACAGTAGGAGACACCAACGTCCTGACTTTC
NA	TRBV19	TRBJ2-2	NA	CASTPLDRYTGELFF	TGTGCCAGTACCCCATTGGACAGATACACCGGGGAGCTGTTTTTT
NA	TRBV29-1	TRBJ2-3	once	CSVDRGGADTQYF	TGCAGCGTTGATAGGGGGGGCGCAGATACGCAGTATTTT
TRBD1	TRBV19	TRBJ2-7	NA	CASRGQGHSSYEQYF	TGTGCCAGTAGGGGACAGGGACATTCATCCTACGAGCAGTACTTC
TRBD1	TRBV5-1	TRBJ2-2	NA	CASSSRTGVDAGELFF	TGCGCCAGCAGCTCCAGGACAGGGGTTGATGCCGGGGAGCTGTTTTTT
NA	TRBV6-5	TRBJ1-5	few	CASRPPGPSNQPQHF	TGTGCCAGCAGGCCTCCGGGACCGAGCAATCAGCCCCAGCATTTT
NA	TRBV29-1	TRBJ1-1	NA	CSGAQGMNTEAFF	TGCAGCGGGGCACAGGGAATGAACACTGAAGCTTTCTTT
NA	TRBV5-4	TRBJ2-5	NA	CASSLGVGPEETQYF	TGTGCCAGCAGCCTGGGTGTGGGGCCCGAAGAGACCCAGTACTTC
TRBD2	TRBV6-1	TRBJ2-1	NA	CASSPWTSGGKNEQFF	TGTGCCAGCAGCCCCTGGACTAGCGGGGGGAAAAATGAGCAGTTCTTC
NA	TRBV30	TRBJ2-3	NA	CAWSPPRGAPSTDTQYF	TGTGCCTGGAGTCCCCCTCGGGGGGCCCCGAGCACAGATACGCAGTATTTT
NA	TRBV5-1	TRBJ1-1	NA	CASSLKDTHEAFF	TGCGCCAGCAGCTTAAAGGACACCCATGAAGCTTTCTTT
TRBD2	TRBV5-1	TRBJ2-3	NA	CASSEAGGTDTQYF	TGCGCCAGCAGCGAGGCGGGGGGTACAGATACGCAGTATTTT
NA	TRBV5-1	TRBJ1-2	NA	CASSLAPEDYGYTF	TGCGCCAGCAGCTTGGCGCCCGAGGACTATGGCTACACCTTC
TRBD1	TRBV29-1	TRBJ1-3	NA	CSVGTGGNTIYF	TGCAGCGTTGGGACAGGAGGAAACACCATATATTTT
NA	TRBV6-1	TRBJ1-1	NA	CASLRGVNTEAFF	TGTGCCAGCCTGAGAGGGGTGAACACTGAAGCTTTCTTT
NA	TRBV15	TRBJ2-1	NA	CATSRDRGAGFNEQFF	TGTGCCACCAGCAGAGATCGGGGGGCAGGATTCAATGAGCAGTTCTTC
NA	TRBV18	TRBJ2-3	NA	CASSKAVRGTDTQYF	TGTGCCAGCTCAAAGGCGGTCAGGGGCACAGATACGCAGTATTTT
NA	TRBV9	TRBJ2-7	NA	CASSVDSYEQYF	TGTGCCAGCAGCGTAGACTCTTACGAGCAGTACTTC
NA	TRBV3-1	TRBJ2-1	NA	CASSQGSATYNEQFF	TGTGCCAGCAGCCAAGGGAGTGCGACCTACAATGAGCAGTTCTTC
NA	TRBV9	TRBJ1-2	NA	CASSAEEGGYGYTF	TGTGCCAGCAGCGCGGAGGAAGGTGGTTATGGCTACACCTTC
TRBD2	TRBV30	TRBJ2-5	NA	CAWSVQRGVRETQYF	TGTGCCTGGAGTGTACAACGGGGGGTTAGAGAGACCCAGTACTTC
NA	TRBV27	TRBJ1-2	NA	CASSSGMGYTF	TGTGCCAGCAGTTCTGGAATGGGCTACACCTTC
NA	TRBV5-4	TRBJ1-2	NA	CASSLASQRNYGYTF	TGTGCCAGCAGCTTGGCCTCGCAGAGAAACTATGGCTACACCTTC
TRBD1	TRBV5-6	TRBJ1-2	NA	CASRPGTGAEDYGYTF	TGTGCCAGCCGCCCAGGGACAGGGGCAGAGGACTATGGCTACACCTTC
TRBD2	TRBV20-1	TRBJ2-3	NA	CSLAGTSTDTQYF	TGCAGTTTAGCGGGTACTAGCACAGATACGCAGTATTTT
TRBD2	TRBV20-1	TRBJ2-5	NA	CSASPPASGQETQYF	TGCAGTGCTAGCCCTCCGGCTAGCGGGCAAGAGACCCAGTACTTC
NA	TRBV30	TRBJ2-5	once	CAWSVRRAETQYF	TGTGCCTGGAGTGTACGAAGGGCAGAGACCCAGTACTTC
NA	TRBV7-8	TRBJ1-6	NA	CASSLRGGYNSPLHF	TGTGCCAGCAGTCTGAGGGGTGGTTATAATTCACCCCTCCACTTT
NA	TRBV4-2	TRBJ1-2	NA	CASSQVEDYTF	TGTGCCAGCAGCCAAGTGGAGGACTACACCTTC
NA	TRBV4-3	TRBJ2-3	NA	CASSQKSGDTQYF	TGCGCCAGCAGCCAAAAGTCGGGGGATACGCAGTATTTT
NA	TRBV5-1	TRBJ2-5	NA	CASSLLGGGKETQYF	TGCGCCAGCAGCTTGTTGGGTGGAGGAAAAGAGACCCAGTACTTC
NA	TRBV6-6	TRBJ1-6	NA	CASSYQQANSPLHF	TGTGCCAGCAGTTACCAACAGGCTAATTCACCCCTCCACTTT
NA	TRBV30	TRBJ1-4	NA	CAWSVNGGEKLFF	TGTGCCTGGAGTGTAAACGGAGGCGAAAAACTGTTTTTT
NA	TRBV28	TRBJ2-5	NA	CASSLTSIYQETQYF	TGTGCCAGCAGTTTAACGTCCATCTACCAAGAGACCCAGTACTTC
NA	TRBV11-2	TRBJ1-2	NA	CASSLEPGARNYGYTF	TGTGCCAGCAGCTTAGAACCGGGGGCGAGAAACTATGGCTACACCTTC
NA	TRBV20-1	TRBJ2-1	NA	CSAIYSWGEQFF	TGCAGTGCCATTTATAGCTGGGGTGAGCAGTTCTTC
NA	TRBV9	TRBJ2-6	NA	CASSGWGSGANVLTF	TGTGCCAGCAGCGGATGGGGGTCTGGGGCCAACGTCCTGACTTTC
NA	TRBV29-1	TRBJ2-7	NA	CSVTSAAEQYF	TGCAGCGTAACTTCGGCCGCCGAGCAGTACTTC
TRBD2	TRBV4-2	TRBJ2-3	NA	CASSQAGASGPSTDTQYF	TGTGCCAGCAGCCAAGCTGGGGCTAGCGGACCTAGCACAGATACGCAGTATTTT
TRBD2	TRBV19	TRBJ2-4	once	CATGAGGEAKNIQYF	TGTGCCACCGGCGCCGGGGGGGAAGCCAAAAACATTCAGTACTTC
NA	TRBV28	TRBJ1-2	NA	CASSSASTRGGYTF	TGTGCCAGCAGCTCGGCGTCCACACGGGGTGGCTACACCTTC
NA	TRBV12-3/TRBV12-4	TRBJ2-2	NA	CASSLGQPNGELFF	TGTGCCAGCAGTTTAGGACAGCCTAACGGGGAGCTGTTTTTT
NA	TRBV12-5	TRBJ1-5	NA	CASGLVLGRATDQPQHF	TGTGCTAGTGGTTTGGTACTGGGCAGGGCTACCGATCAGCCCCAGCATTTT